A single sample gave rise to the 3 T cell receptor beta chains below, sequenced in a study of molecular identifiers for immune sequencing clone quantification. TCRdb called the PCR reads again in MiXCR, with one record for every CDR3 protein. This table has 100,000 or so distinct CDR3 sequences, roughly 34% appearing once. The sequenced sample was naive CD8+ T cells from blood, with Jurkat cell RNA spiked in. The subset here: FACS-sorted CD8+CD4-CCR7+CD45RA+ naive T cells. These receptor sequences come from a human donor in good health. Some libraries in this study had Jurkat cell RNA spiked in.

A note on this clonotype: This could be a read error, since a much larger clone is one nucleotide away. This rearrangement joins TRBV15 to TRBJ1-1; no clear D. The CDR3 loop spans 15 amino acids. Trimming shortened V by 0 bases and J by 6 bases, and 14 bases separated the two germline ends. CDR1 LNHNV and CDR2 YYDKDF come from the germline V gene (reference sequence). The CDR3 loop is CATSRDKWVWAEAFF. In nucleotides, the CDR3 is TGTGCCACCAGCAGAGATAAGTGGGTTTGGGCTGAAGCTTTCTTT.

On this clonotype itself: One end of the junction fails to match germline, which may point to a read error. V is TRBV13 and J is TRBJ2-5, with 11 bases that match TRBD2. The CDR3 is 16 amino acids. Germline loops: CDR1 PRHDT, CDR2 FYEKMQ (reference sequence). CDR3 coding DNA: TGTGCCAGCAGCTTAGGAACTAGCGGGAGTCAAGAGACCCAGAACTTC. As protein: CASSLGTSGSQETQNF. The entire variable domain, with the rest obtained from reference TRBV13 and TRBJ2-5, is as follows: AAGVIQSPRHLIKEKRETATLKCYPIPRHDTVYWYQQGPGQDPQFLISFYEKMQSDKGSIPDRFSAQQFSDYHSELNMSSLELGDSALYFCASSLGTSGSQETQNFGPGTRLLVL.

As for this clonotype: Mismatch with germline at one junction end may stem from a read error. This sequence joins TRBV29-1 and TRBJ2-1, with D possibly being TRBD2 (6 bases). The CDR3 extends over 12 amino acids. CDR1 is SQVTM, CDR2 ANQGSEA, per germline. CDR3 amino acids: CSAQSGYNGQFF. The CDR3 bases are TGCAGCGCCCAAAGCGGGTACAATGGGCAGTTCTTC.